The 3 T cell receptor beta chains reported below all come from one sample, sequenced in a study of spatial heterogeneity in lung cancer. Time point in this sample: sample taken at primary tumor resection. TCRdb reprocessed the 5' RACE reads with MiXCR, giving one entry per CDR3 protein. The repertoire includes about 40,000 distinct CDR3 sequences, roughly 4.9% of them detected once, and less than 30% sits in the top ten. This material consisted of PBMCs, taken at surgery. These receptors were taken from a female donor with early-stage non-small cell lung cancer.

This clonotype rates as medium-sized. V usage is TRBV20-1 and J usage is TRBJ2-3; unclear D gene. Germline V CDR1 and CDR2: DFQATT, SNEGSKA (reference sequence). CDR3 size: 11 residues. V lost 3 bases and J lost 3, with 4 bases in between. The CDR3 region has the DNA TGCAGTGCTAGGGGGACAGATACGCAGTATTTT. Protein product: CSARGTDTQYF.

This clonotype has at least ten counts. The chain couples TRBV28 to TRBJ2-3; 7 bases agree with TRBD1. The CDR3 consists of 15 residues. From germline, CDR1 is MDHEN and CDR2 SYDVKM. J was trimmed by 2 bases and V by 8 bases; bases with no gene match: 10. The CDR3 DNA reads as TGTGCCAGCCACCGGGACAGTCCCTTCACAGATACGCAGTATTTT. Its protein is CASHRDSPFTDTQYF.

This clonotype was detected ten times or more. The CDR3, as DNA: TGTGCCAGCAGCGCAGAGACTAGCGCCTCCTACGAGCAGTACTTC. Its translation: CASSAETSASYEQYF. V and J are TRBV9 and TRBJ2-7; 8 nucleotides agree with TRBD2. The germline CDR1 and CDR2 sequences are SGDLS and YYNGEE. The CDR3 is made up of 15 amino acids. V dropped 3 bases and J dropped 0; count of bases not matched to a gene: 5.